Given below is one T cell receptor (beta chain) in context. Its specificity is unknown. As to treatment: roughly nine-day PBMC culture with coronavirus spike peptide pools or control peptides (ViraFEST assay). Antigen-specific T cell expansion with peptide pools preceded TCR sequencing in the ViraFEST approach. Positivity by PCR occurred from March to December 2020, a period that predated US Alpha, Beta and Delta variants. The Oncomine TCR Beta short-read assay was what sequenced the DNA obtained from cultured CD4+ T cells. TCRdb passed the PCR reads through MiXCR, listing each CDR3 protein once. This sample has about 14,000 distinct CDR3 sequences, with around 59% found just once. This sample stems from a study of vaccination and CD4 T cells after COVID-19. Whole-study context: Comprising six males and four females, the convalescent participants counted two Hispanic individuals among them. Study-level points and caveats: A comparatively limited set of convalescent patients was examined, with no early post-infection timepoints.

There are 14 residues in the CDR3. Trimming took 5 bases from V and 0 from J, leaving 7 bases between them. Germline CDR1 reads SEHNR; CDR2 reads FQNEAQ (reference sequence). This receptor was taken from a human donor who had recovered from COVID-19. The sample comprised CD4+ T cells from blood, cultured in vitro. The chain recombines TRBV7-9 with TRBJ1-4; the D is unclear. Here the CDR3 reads CASSPAATNEKLFF. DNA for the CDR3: TGTGCCAGCAGCCCTGCAGCAACTAATGAAAAACTGTTTTTT.